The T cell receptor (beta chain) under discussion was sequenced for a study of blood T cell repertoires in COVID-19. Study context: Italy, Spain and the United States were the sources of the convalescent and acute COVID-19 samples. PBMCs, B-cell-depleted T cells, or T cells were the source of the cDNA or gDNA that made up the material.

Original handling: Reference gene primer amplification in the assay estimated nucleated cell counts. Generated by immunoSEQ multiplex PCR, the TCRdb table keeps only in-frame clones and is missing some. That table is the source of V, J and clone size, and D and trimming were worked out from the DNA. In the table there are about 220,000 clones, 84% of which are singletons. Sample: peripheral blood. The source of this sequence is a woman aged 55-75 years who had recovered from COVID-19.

The CDR3 loop reads CASSQADTEAFF. In DNA, the CDR3 is TGTGCCAGCAGCCAAGCGGACACTGAAGCTTTCTTT. The V and J genes are TRBV3-1 (or the pseudogene TRBV3-2) and TRBJ1-1, with D uncertain. V was clipped by 1 base and J by 3 bases, with 3 bases between them. Germline V gives CDR1 LGHDT, CDR2 YNNKEL (reference sequence). CDR3 length equals 12 residues.